There are a few counts of the clone carrying this T cell receptor beta chain. A J-beta primer mix and a sample-barcoded 5' primer were used in a second PCR of about 6 to 12 cycles. MiXCR, applied by TCRdb to the 5' RACE reads, yields one record per CDR3 protein. The top ten hold 35% to 40% of the sample, which has about 640,000 distinct CDR3 sequences, under 70% seen once. This sample is drawn from a study of blood T cells in healthy people across ages. CDR3 length: 11 residues. Trimming shortened V by 2 bases and J by 10 bases, and 8 bases separated the two germline ends. Germline assignment: CDR1 SGHTA and CDR2 FQGNSA.

The V and J genes are TRBV7-2 and TRBJ2-5, with D unresolved. The source material was blood. This TCR was sampled from a man in his sixties in good health. The CDR3 spells CASSLRRNQYF. For the CDR3, the DNA is TGTGCCAGCAGCTTACGTAGGAACCAGTACTTC.